What follows describes a single TCR beta chain. Its antigen is not identified. Sequenced by immunoSEQ multiplex PCR; TCRdb stores in-frame clones only, minus some. Seen here are approximately 1,000,000 clones, around 82% observed once, and the top ten hold more than 0.5%. Trimming shortened V by 0 bases and J by 1 base, and 10 bases separated the two germline ends. Germline V gene lookup returns CDR1 SGHRS and CDR2 YFSETQ. This CDR3 region has 15 residues. The entry originates in a study of shared clonotypes between healthy human individuals. General study findings and limits: It was the non-shared clonotypes that had lower generation probabilities than clonotypes shared by all four donors.

The chain joins TRBV5-1 to TRBJ1-1; unclear D gene. Sequencing was carried out using memory CD4+ T cells from PBMCs. The subset here: CD45RA-negative fraction. The receptor was derived from a man aged 18 to 29 in good health. Some clones in this sample may be carry-over from other donors' samples. CDR3 coding DNA: TGCGCCAGCAGCTTGGCCGAGGCCCCGAACACTGAAGCTTTCTTT. Translated, it gives CASSLAEAPNTEAFF.